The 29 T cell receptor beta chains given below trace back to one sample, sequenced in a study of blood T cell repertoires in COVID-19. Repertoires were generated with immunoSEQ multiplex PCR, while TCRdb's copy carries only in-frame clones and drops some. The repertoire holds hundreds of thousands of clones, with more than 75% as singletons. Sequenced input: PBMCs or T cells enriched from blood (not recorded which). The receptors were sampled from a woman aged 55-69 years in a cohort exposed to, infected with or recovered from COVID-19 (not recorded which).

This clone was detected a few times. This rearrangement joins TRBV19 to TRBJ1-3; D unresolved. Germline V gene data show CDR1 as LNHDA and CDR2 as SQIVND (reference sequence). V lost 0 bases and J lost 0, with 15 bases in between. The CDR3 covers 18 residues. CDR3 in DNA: TGTGCCAGTAGTATAGATCAAGGAGTGGAGGGCTCTGGAAACACCATATATTTT. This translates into CASSIDQGVEGSGNTIYF. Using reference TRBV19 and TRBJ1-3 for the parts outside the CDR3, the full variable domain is DGGITQSPKYLFRKEGQNVTLSCEQNLNHDAMYWYRQDPGQGLRLIYYSQIVNDFQKGDIAEGYSVSREKKESFPLTVTSAQKNPTAFYLCASSIDQGVEGSGNTIYFGEGSWLTVV.

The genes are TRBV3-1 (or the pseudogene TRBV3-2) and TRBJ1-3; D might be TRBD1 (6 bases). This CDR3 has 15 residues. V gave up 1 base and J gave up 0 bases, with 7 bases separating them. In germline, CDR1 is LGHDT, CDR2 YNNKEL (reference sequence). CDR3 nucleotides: TGTGCCAGCAGCCAAGGCAGGGGCTCTGGAAACACCATATATTTT. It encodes CASSQGRGSGNTIYF.

The CDR3 region has the DNA TGTGCCAGCAGCTTAGATTCAGGGGTTGGGTACAATGAGCAGTTCTTC. It is translated as CASSLDSGVGYNEQFF. This chain joins TRBV11-3 and TRBJ2-1; tentative D call: TRBD1 (6 bases). This CDR3 region has 16 residues. Germline-derived CDR1 and CDR2 are SGHNT and YENEEA. Trimming removed 0 bases at V and 4 bases at J, with 13 bases between.

The CDR3 here is CASSLKGAYGYTF. DNA for the CDR3: TGTGCCAGCAGCTTGAAGGGGGCCTATGGCTACACCTTC. The genes are TRBV5-4 and TRBJ1-2, with 7 positions matching TRBD1. Germline V gene lookup returns CDR1 SGHNT and CDR2 YYREEE (reference sequence). The CDR3 contains 13 residues. Trimming took 1 base from V and 4 from J; bases not matched to a gene: 1.

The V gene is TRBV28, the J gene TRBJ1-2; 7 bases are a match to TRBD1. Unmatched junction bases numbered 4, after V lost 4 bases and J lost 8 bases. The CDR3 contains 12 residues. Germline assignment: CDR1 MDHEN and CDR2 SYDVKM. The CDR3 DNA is TGTGCCAGCAGTTCGGACAGGTACGGCTACACCTTC. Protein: CASSSDRYGYTF.

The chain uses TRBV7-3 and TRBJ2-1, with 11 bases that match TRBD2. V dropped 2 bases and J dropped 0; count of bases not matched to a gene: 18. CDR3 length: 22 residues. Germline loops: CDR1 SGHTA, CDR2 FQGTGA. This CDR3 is CASSLPMTSGLAEQSSYNEQFF. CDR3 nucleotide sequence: TGTGCCAGCAGCTTACCCATGACGTCGGGACTAGCGGAACAGAGCTCCTACAATGAGCAGTTCTTC.

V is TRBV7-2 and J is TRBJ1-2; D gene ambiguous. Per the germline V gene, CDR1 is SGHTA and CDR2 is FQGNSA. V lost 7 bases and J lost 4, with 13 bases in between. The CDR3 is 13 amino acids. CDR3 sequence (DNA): TGTGCCAGCACCCCCGGGGAGCTCTATGGCTACACCTTC. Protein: CASTPGELYGYTF.

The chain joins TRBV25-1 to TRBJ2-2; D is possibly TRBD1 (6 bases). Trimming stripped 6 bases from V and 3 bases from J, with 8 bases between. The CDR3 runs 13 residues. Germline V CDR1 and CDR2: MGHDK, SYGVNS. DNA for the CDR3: TGTGCCAGCAGGGACAGACACACCGGGGAGCTGTTTTTT. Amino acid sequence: CASRDRHTGELFF.

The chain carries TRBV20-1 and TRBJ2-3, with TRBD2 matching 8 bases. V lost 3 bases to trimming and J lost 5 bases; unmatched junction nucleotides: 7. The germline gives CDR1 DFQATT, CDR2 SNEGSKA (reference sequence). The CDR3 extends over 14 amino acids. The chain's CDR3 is CSASLREGKDTQYF. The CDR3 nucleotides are TGCAGTGCTAGTCTCCGGGAGGGTAAAGATACGCAGTATTTT.

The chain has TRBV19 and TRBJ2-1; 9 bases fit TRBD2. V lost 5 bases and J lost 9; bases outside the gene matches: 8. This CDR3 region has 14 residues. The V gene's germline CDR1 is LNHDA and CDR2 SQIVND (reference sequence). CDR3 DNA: TGTGCCAGTAGTTCCTCTGGACTAGCGCCTGAGCAGTTCTTC. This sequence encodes CASSSSGLAPEQFF.

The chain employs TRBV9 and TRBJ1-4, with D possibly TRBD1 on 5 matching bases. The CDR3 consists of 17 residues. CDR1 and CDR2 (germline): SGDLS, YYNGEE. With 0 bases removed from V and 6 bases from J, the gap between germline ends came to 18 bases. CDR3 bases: TGTGCCAGCAGCGTAGCCCCTGTTGGGGCCGGAGATGAAAAACTGTTTTTT. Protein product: CASSVAPVGAGDEKLFF.

As DNA, the CDR3 is TGTGCCAGCAGTAGCGGCCCCTCCTACAATGAGCAGTTCTTC. This translates into CASSSGPSYNEQFF. J is TRBJ2-1 and V is TRBV6-5, with D possibly being TRBD2 (5 bases). CDR1 is MNHEY, CDR2 SVGAGI, per germline. The CDR3 length is 14 residues. V lost 5 bases, J lost 0 bases, and 8 bases lay in between.

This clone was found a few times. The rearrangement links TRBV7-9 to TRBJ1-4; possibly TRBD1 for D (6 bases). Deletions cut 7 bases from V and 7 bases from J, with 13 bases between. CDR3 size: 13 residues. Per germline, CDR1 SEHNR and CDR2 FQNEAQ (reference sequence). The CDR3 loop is CASTTGTIEKLFF. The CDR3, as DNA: TGTGCCAGCACCACCGGGACAATTGAAAAACTGTTTTTT.

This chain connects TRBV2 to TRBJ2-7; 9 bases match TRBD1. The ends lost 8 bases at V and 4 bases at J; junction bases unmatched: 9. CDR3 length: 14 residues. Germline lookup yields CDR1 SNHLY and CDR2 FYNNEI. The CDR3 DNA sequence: TGTGCCAGCGCCGGGACAGGGACAGCATACGAGCAGTACTTC. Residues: CASAGTGTAYEQYF.

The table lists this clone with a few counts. In nucleotides, the CDR3 is TGTGCCAGCAGGACAGGGGGCGACACCGGGGAGCTGTTTTTT. Translated: CASRTGGDTGELFF. The chain recombines TRBV28 with TRBJ2-2; the match to TRBD1 covers 10 bases. V lost 6 bases to trimming and J lost 3 bases; unmatched junction nucleotides: 1. This CDR3 comprises 14 residues. Looked up from germline, CDR1 is MDHEN and CDR2 is SYDVKM.

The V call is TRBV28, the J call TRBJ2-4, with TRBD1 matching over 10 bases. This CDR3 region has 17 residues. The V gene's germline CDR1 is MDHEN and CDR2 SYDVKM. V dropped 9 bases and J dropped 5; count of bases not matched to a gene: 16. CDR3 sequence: CASTTYAGTGAQNIQYF. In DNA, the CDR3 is TGTGCCAGTACAACCTATGCAGGGACAGGGGCACAAAACATTCAGTACTTC.

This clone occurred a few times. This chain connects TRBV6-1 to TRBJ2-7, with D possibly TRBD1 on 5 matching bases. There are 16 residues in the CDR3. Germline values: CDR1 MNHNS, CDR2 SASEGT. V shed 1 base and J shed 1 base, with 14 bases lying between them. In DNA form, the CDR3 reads TGTGCCAGCAGTGAAGGGCAGGGTTTAGTGTCCTACGAGCAGTACTTC. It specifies CASSEGQGLVSYEQYF.

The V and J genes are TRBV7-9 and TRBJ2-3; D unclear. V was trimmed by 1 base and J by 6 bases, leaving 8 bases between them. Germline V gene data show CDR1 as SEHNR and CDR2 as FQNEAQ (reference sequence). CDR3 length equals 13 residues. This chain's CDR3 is CASSLGAADTQYF. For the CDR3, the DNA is TGTGCCAGCAGCTTAGGGGCCGCCGATACGCAGTATTTT.

CDR3 nucleotides: TGTGCCAGCAGCGCAACAGACTATGGCTACACCTTC. This sequence encodes CASSATDYGYTF. This sequence joins TRBV9 and TRBJ1-2; no clear D. CDR3 length: 12 amino acids. Germline CDR1 is SGDLS and CDR2 is YYNGEE. V shed 3 bases and J shed 3 bases, with 6 bases lying between them.

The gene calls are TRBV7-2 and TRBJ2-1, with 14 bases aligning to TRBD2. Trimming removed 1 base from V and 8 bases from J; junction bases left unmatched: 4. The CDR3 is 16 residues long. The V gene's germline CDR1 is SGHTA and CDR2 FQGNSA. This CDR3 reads CASSLGLAGGIDEQFF. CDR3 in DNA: TGTGCCAGCAGCTTAGGACTAGCGGGAGGGATAGATGAGCAGTTCTTC. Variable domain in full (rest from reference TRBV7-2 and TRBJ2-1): GAGVSQSPSNKVTEKGKDVELRCDPISGHTALYWYRQSLGQGLEFLIYFQGNSAPDKSGLPSDRFSAERTGGSVSTLTIQRTQQEDSAVYLCASSLGLAGGIDEQFFGPGTRLTVL.

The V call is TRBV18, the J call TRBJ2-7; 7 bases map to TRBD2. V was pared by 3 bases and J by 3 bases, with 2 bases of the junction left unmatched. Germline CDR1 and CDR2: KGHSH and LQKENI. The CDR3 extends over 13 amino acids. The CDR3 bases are TGTGCCAGCTCACCGGCTAGCGGCTACGAGCAGTACTTC. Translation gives CASSPASGYEQYF.

CDR3 sequence: CASSATSGYGNQPQHF. The CDR3 coding sequence is TGTGCTAGTTCAGCCACATCAGGGTACGGCAATCAGCCCCAGCATTTT. This sequence joins TRBV12-5 and TRBJ1-5, with a tentative D call TRBD1 (5 bases). This CDR3 is 16 amino acids long. Looked up from germline, CDR1 is LGHNT and CDR2 is FRNRAP. The germline V and J ends were trimmed by 8 bases and 2 bases, with 19 bases remaining between them.

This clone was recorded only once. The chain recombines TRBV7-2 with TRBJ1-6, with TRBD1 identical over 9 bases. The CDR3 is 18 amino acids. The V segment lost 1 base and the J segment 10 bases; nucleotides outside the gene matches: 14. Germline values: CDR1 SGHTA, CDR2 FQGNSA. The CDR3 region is CASSLVKGQGGYWSPLHF. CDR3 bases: TGTGCCAGCAGCTTAGTGAAGGGACAGGGAGGATATTGGTCACCCCTCCACTTT.

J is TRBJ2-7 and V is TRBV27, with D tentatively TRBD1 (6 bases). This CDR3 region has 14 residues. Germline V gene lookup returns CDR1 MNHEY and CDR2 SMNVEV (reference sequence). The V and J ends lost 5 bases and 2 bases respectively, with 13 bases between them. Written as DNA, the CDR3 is TGTGCCAGCAGTACCCACAGGGAAACCTACGAGCAGTACTTC. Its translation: CASSTHRETYEQYF.

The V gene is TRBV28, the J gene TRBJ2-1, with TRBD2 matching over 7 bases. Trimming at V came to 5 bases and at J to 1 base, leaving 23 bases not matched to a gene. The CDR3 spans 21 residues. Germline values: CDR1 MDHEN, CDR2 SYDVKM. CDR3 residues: CASSPSVLKGPISGSYNEQFF. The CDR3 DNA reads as TGTGCCAGCAGTCCTTCGGTCCTAAAGGGCCCGATTAGCGGGTCCTACAATGAGCAGTTCTTC.

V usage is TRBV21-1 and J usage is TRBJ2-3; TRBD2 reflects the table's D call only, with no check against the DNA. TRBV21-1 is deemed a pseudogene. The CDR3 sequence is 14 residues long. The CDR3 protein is CASSLRLGPDTQYF. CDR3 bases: TGTGCCAGCAGCCTGCGACTAGGGCCAGATACGCAGTATTTT.

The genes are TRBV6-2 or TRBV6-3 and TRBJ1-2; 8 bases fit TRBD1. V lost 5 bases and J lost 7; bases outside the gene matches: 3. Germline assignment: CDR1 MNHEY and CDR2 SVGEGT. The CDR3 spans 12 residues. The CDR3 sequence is CASSQGAGGYTF. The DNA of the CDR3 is TGTGCCAGCAGTCAGGGGGCTGGTGGCTACACCTTC.

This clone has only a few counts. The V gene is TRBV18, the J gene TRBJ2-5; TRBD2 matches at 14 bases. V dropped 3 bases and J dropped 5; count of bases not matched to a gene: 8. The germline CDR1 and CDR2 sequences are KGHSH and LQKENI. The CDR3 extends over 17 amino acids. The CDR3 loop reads CASSPGTSGSKRETQYF. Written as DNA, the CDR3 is TGTGCCAGCTCACCCGGGACTAGCGGGAGTAAGCGCGAGACCCAGTACTTC.

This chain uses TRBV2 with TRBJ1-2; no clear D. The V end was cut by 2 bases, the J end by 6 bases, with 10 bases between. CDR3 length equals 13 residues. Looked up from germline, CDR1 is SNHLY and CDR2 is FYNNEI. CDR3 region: CASSESGLDGYTF. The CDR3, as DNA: TGTGCCAGCAGTGAATCGGGATTAGATGGCTACACCTTC.